The T cell receptor (beta chain) described here comes from a study of T cell repertoires in cytomegalovirus infection. One entry per CDR3 protein results from TCRdb running MiXCR on the reads. The sample includes around 340,000 distinct CDR3 sequences, about 29% of them seen just once. Trimming at V came to 4 bases and at J to 5 bases, leaving 13 bases not matched to a gene. The V gene's germline CDR1 is SGHTA and CDR2 FQGTGA. The CDR3 contains 17 residues. In regard to this clonotype: The antigen is unknown.

This sequence originates from a human donor in good health (CMV status not recorded). Some clones in this sample may be carry-over from other donors' samples. The chain combines TRBV7-3 with TRBJ2-5, with 10 nucleotides matching TRBD1. The sample in question was cultured PBMCs, obtained from culture after CMV antigen stimulation. The CDR3 DNA sequence: TGTGCCAGCAGCTCCCCGACCCGACAGGGACAGGGGGAGACCCAGTACTTC. Translating it yields CASSSPTRQGQGETQYF.